This passage covers 20 T cell receptor beta chains from one sample sequenced in a study of blood T cell repertoires in COVID-19. Measured with immunoSEQ multiplex PCR; TCRdb has only the in-frame clones, and not every one. In the table there are 150,000 to 200,000 clones, approximately 91% of which are singletons. The sequenced sample consisted of peripheral blood. The origin of the receptors is a man in his forties with acute or convalescent COVID-19.

This rearrangement joins TRBV27 to TRBJ1-3; D may be TRBD1 (5 bases). The CDR3 sequence is 18 residues long. V lost 6 bases and J lost 0, with 21 bases in between. Per the germline V gene, CDR1 is MNHEY and CDR2 is SMNVEV (reference sequence). CDR3 coding DNA: TGTGCCAGCAGCCCGGAGTTTGTGCAGGGTTTCTCTGGAAACACCATATATTTT. The encoded protein is CASSPEFVQGFSGNTIYF.

The genes are TRBV10-2 and TRBJ2-5; D is perhaps TRBD1 (5 bases). This CDR3 is built from 14 residues. The germline V and J ends were trimmed by 7 bases and 2 bases, with 14 bases remaining between them. The V gene's germline CDR1 is WSHSY and CDR2 SAAADI. This CDR3 is CASIGKTEQETQYF. As DNA, the CDR3 is TGCGCCAGCATAGGGAAGACAGAGCAAGAGACCCAGTACTTC.

This chain links TRBV2 with TRBJ2-3, with 10 bases aligning to TRBD2. The CDR3 runs 15 residues. The V gene's germline CDR1 is SNHLY and CDR2 FYNNEI. V gave up 6 bases and J gave up 2 bases; unmatched junction bases: 5. CDR3 DNA: TGTGCCAGCAGGATTACTAGCGGGGCCACAGATACGCAGTATTTT. Its translation: CASRITSGATDTQYF.

The chain recombines TRBV30 with TRBJ1-1; D is unresolved. V was cut by 2 bases and J by 7 bases, with 14 bases left in between. The germline gives CDR1 GTSNPN, CDR2 SVGIG (reference sequence). The CDR3 length is 13 residues. The CDR3 is CAWSLIGVGEAFF. CDR3 DNA: TGTGCCTGGAGTCTGATTGGAGTTGGTGAAGCTTTCTTT.

The J gene is TRBJ1-5, the V gene TRBV20-1, with D tentatively TRBD1 (5 bases). Germline V gene sequence: CDR1 DFQATT, CDR2 SNEGSKA (reference sequence). V gave up 3 bases and J gave up 5 bases, with 11 bases separating them. The CDR3 covers 13 residues. The CDR3 nucleotides read TGCAGTGCTAGTGGCCAGGGCCATCAGCCCCAGCATTTT. It translates to CSASGQGHQPQHF.

This chain connects TRBV5-1 to TRBJ1-1; D not certain. This CDR3 is 13 amino acids long. With 5 bases removed from V and 4 bases from J, the gap between germline ends came to 12 bases. Germline V gene sequence: CDR1 SGHRS, CDR2 YFSETQ. CDR3 DNA sequence: TGCGCCAGCAGAAGAGTCGGCGGCACTGAAGCTTTCTTT. Residues: CASRRVGGTEAFF. Combining the CDR3 with reference TRBV5-1 and TRBJ1-1 gives the whole variable domain KAGVTQTPRYLIKTRGQQVTLSCSPISGHRSVSWYQQTPGQGLQFLFEYFSETQRNKGNFPGRFSGRQFSNSRSEMNVSTLELGDSALYLCASRRVGGTEAFFGQGTRLTVV.

The chain has TRBV11-2 and TRBJ2-1; 7 bases agree with TRBD1. The length of the CDR3 is 16 residues. CDR1 is SGHAT, CDR2 FQNNGV, per germline. Unmatched junction bases numbered 9, after V lost 0 bases and J lost 7 bases. CDR3 region: CASSLEGQGVGNEQFF. The CDR3 DNA reads as TGTGCCAGCAGCTTAGAGGGCCAGGGGGTCGGAAATGAGCAGTTCTTC.

This chain links TRBV29-1 with TRBJ1-1; tentative D call: TRBD1 (6 bases). The CDR3 sequence is 13 residues long. Between the trimmed V and J ends, which lost 7 bases and 4 bases, there was a span of 16 bases. Germline V CDR1 and CDR2: SQVTM, ANQGSEA. The CDR3 loop is CSAATGAPTEAFF. The CDR3 coding sequence is TGCAGCGCCGCGACAGGCGCCCCCACTGAAGCTTTCTTT.

The chain uses TRBV6-5 and TRBJ1-2; 10 bases align to TRBD1. The CDR3 contains 15 residues. Germline V gene lookup returns CDR1 MNHEY and CDR2 SVGAGI. The V segment lost 6 bases and the J segment 5 bases; nucleotides outside the gene matches: 9. The CDR3 sequence is CASRPPGQGSYGYTF. Written as DNA, the CDR3 is TGTGCCAGCAGACCACCGGGACAGGGGTCTTATGGCTACACCTTC.

This chain joins TRBV2 and TRBJ2-1; 7 nucleotides line up with TRBD2. The CDR3 spans 14 residues. V lost 6 bases, J lost 3 bases, and 5 bases stayed unmatched. Germline V CDR1 and CDR2: SNHLY, FYNNEI. This CDR3 is CASRGGTSYNEQFF. CDR3 DNA sequence: TGTGCCAGCAGGGGGGGGACGAGCTACAATGAGCAGTTCTTC. Full variable domain (rest looked up from reference TRBV2 and TRBJ2-1): EPEVTQTPSHQVTQMGQEVILRCVPISNHLYFYWYRQILGQKVEFLVSFYNNEISEKSEIFDDQFSVERPDGSNFTLKIRSTKLEDSAMYFCASRGGTSYNEQFFGPGTRLTVL.

This clone appeared a few times. V gene TRBV2 combines with J gene TRBJ1-1; maybe TRBD1 (5 bases). V shed 6 bases and J shed 4 bases, with 18 bases lying between them. Germline V gene lookup returns CDR1 SNHLY and CDR2 FYNNEI. The CDR3 runs to 15 residues. CDR3 sequence reads: CASRQDTGFPTEAFF. The CDR3, as DNA: TGTGCCAGCAGACAAGATACAGGCTTCCCCACTGAAGCTTTCTTT.

This chain links TRBV11-2 with TRBJ1-4; D gene uncertain. The length of the CDR3 is 18 residues. Per germline, CDR1 SGHAT and CDR2 FQNNGV. Trimming stripped 0 bases from V and 1 base from J, with 15 bases between. CDR3 in amino acids: CASSLDPEEPITNEKLFF. DNA of the CDR3: TGTGCCAGCAGCTTAGATCCGGAGGAACCGATAACTAATGAAAAACTGTTTTTT.

V usage is TRBV4-1 and J usage is TRBJ1-2; D unclear. Germline values: CDR1 MGHRA, CDR2 YSYEKL. The CDR3 is 12 residues long. With 0 bases removed from V and 8 bases from J, the gap between germline ends came to 7 bases. CDR3 residues: CASSQDWSGYTF. The CDR3 DNA is TGCGCCAGCAGCCAAGATTGGAGCGGCTACACCTTC.

The rearrangement links TRBV18 to TRBJ1-1; D ambiguous. V lost 0 bases and J 1 base, leaving 6 bases between the germline ends. CDR3 length equals 14 residues. Germline loops: CDR1 KGHSH, CDR2 LQKENI. The CDR3 loop reads CASSPPPENTEAFF. In DNA, the CDR3 is TGTGCCAGCTCACCACCTCCAGAGAACACTGAAGCTTTCTTT.

This chain joins TRBV5-6 and TRBJ1-5; D is unresolved. CDR1 is SGHDT, CDR2 YYEEEE, per germline. The CDR3 consists of 16 residues. The germline V and J ends were trimmed by 2 bases and 0 bases, with 12 bases remaining between them. DNA for the CDR3: TGTGCCAGCAGCTTCGACACACCCTATAGCAATCAGCCCCAGCATTTT. As protein: CASSFDTPYSNQPQHF.

This clone showed up just a few times. This chain connects TRBV5-1 to TRBJ2-5, with TRBD1 matching over 10 bases. The V and J ends lost 2 bases and 4 bases, in that order; junction bases with no gene match: 8. The germline V gene has CDR1 SGHRS and CDR2 YFSETQ. The CDR3 totals 16 residues. The CDR3 DNA reads as TGCGCCAGCAGCTTCCGGGACAGGGGCTCTCTAGAGACCCAGTACTTC. Amino acid sequence: CASSFRDRGSLETQYF.

The chain employs TRBV12-5 and TRBJ2-3; TRBD2 might be the D (7 bases). Germline-derived CDR1 and CDR2 are LGHNT and FRNRAP. There are 16 residues in the CDR3. The V gene lost 5 bases and the J gene lost 3 bases, with 18 bases spanning the gap. As DNA, the CDR3 is TGTGCTAGTGGTACCCTGGAGGGGGGGCGGACAGATACGCAGTATTTT. This sequence encodes CASGTLEGGRTDTQYF.

The chain has TRBV7-9 and TRBJ2-7; 8 bases line up with TRBD1. Germline V gene sequence: CDR1 SEHNR, CDR2 FQNEAQ (reference sequence). After removal of 5 bases from V and 2 bases from J, the junction contained 8 bases not matched to a gene. CDR3 length equals 15 residues. DNA for the CDR3: TGTGCCAGCAGCGGGCGCCGGGACAGGCCCTACGAGCAGTACTTC. It codes for CASSGRRDRPYEQYF.

J is TRBJ2-1 and V is TRBV9; maybe TRBD1 (7 bases). Per germline, CDR1 SGDLS and CDR2 YYNGEE. The length of the CDR3 is 17 residues. V was cut by 0 bases and J by 6 bases, with 19 bases left in between. CDR3 coding DNA: TGTGCCAGCAGCGTAGACCCTTCAGGGGGGATCTCCAATGAGCAGTTCTTC. This codes for CASSVDPSGGISNEQFF.

The chain uses TRBV3-1 (or the pseudogene TRBV3-2) and TRBJ1-2; D gene ambiguous. This CDR3 has 15 amino acids. Germline loops: CDR1 LGHDT, CDR2 YNNKEL (reference sequence). V lost 2 bases and J lost 1, with 11 bases in between. This CDR3 reads CASSQNRRVNYGYTF. CDR3 DNA: TGTGCCAGCAGCCAAAACCGTCGAGTTAACTATGGCTACACCTTC.